This is a list of T cell receptor beta chains from one sample in a study of cytomegalovirus exposure and HLA in healthy donors. The assay was immunoSEQ multiplex PCR, and TCRdb's table has in-frame clones only and misses some. Among more than 150,000 clones listed, roughly 84% were seen once. The source material was PBMCs. The receptor source for this set is a boy between 10 and 17 years old in good health and CMV-seronegative. Both conserved end residues are part of each CDR3. A D gene is named only where the DNA matches it firmly. A clone size is listed for some rows: how often the clone was seen (once, few, many), or a class if it is expanded.

j_call: TRBJ1-1
v_call: TRBV4-1
d_call: NA
clone_size: few
cdr3_nt: TGCGCCAGCAGCCAAGGGCTAGGTCCCCCCAAAGCTTTCTTT
cdr3_aa: CASSQGLGPPKAFF

j_call: TRBJ2-5
v_call: TRBV23-1
d_call: TRBD1
clone_size: NA
cdr3_nt: TGCGCCAGCAGTCATGCATTCCAACTGGGACAGGGGGTCCAAGAGACCCAGTACTTC
cdr3_aa: CASSHAFQLGQGVQETQYF

j_call: TRBJ2-7
v_call: TRBV9
d_call: NA
clone_size: once
cdr3_nt: TGTGCCAGCAGCCCTCAACCCAGGGAAACCTACGAGCAGTACTTC
cdr3_aa: CASSPQPRETYEQYF

j_call: TRBJ1-6
v_call: TRBV5-1
d_call: TRBD1
clone_size: NA
cdr3_nt: TGCGCCAGCAGCTCACCGCGCTCAGGGACAGGGGAAAATTCACCCCTCCACTTT
cdr3_aa: CASSSPRSGTGENSPLHF

j_call: TRBJ1-5
v_call: TRBV27
d_call: NA
clone_size: NA
cdr3_nt: TGTGCCAGCAGTCGTGGCAATCAGCCCCAGCATTTT
cdr3_aa: CASSRGNQPQHF

j_call: TRBJ2-3
v_call: TRBV6-4
d_call: TRBD2
clone_size: NA
cdr3_nt: TGTGCCAGCAGCGTTACTAGCGGGAGCACAGATACGCAGTATTTT
cdr3_aa: CASSVTSGSTDTQYF

j_call: TRBJ1-4
v_call: TRBV15
d_call: TRBD1
clone_size: NA
cdr3_nt: TGTGCCACCAGCACCCGACAGGGCCCTTTTGAAAAACTGTTTTTT
cdr3_aa: CATSTRQGPFEKLFF

j_call: TRBJ1-1
v_call: TRBV7-3
d_call: TRBD1
clone_size: NA
cdr3_nt: TGTGCCAGCAGCAAAACAGGGGTTGGAAACACTGAAGCTTTCTTT
cdr3_aa: CASSKTGVGNTEAFF

j_call: TRBJ1-4
v_call: TRBV5-4
d_call: TRBD1
clone_size: NA
cdr3_nt: TGTGCCAGCAGCGCGGCCGGGACAGGGGTGGAGGAAAAACTGTTTTTT
cdr3_aa: CASSAAGTGVEEKLFF

j_call: TRBJ2-3
v_call: TRBV7-9
d_call: TRBD1
clone_size: NA
cdr3_nt: TGTGCCAGCAGTCGACCCCGGACAGGGCTACACACAGATACGCAGTATTTT
cdr3_aa: CASSRPRTGLHTDTQYF

j_call: TRBJ1-2
v_call: TRBV6-5
d_call: NA
clone_size: NA
cdr3_nt: TGTGCCAGCAGCTATTATGGCTACACCTTC
cdr3_aa: CASSYYGYTF

j_call: TRBJ2-7
v_call: TRBV7-8
d_call: NA
clone_size: NA
cdr3_nt: TGTGCCAGCAGCCCCGACTCCACGGCCCTGTACGAGCAGTACTTC
cdr3_aa: CASSPDSTALYEQYF

j_call: TRBJ1-2
v_call: TRBV14
d_call: NA
clone_size: NA
cdr3_nt: TGTGCCAGCAGCCAAGACTCGACAATGGGCTATGGCTACACCTTC
cdr3_aa: CASSQDSTMGYGYTF

j_call: TRBJ2-5
v_call: TRBV30
d_call: NA
clone_size: once
cdr3_nt: TGTGCCTGGAGTCCACGACAGAAGAAGACCCAGTACTTC
cdr3_aa: CAWSPRQKKTQYF

j_call: TRBJ2-3
v_call: TRBV7-2
d_call: NA
clone_size: NA
cdr3_nt: TGTGCCAGCAGCCAGGGTCCACCAGATACGCAGTATTTT
cdr3_aa: CASSQGPPDTQYF

j_call: TRBJ2-7
v_call: TRBV2
d_call: TRBD2
clone_size: NA
cdr3_nt: TGTGCCACAAGACTAGCGGGAGGCTCCTACGAGCAGTACTTC
cdr3_aa: CATRLAGGSYEQYF

j_call: TRBJ2-1
v_call: TRBV9
d_call: TRBD2
clone_size: NA
cdr3_nt: TGTGCCAGTGGGCCGGGACTAGGACTTGATGAGCAGTTCTTC
cdr3_aa: CASGPGLGLDEQFF

j_call: TRBJ1-2
v_call: TRBV30
d_call: NA
clone_size: NA
cdr3_nt: TGTGCCTTCCCGACCGAAGGGGACTATGGCTACACCTTC
cdr3_aa: CAFPTEGDYGYTF

j_call: TRBJ2-3
v_call: TRBV5-1
d_call: TRBD1
clone_size: NA
cdr3_nt: TGCGCCAGCAGCTTACAGGGGGCATACACAGATACGCAGTATTTT
cdr3_aa: CASSLQGAYTDTQYF

j_call: TRBJ1-4
v_call: TRBV7-2
d_call: NA
clone_size: NA
cdr3_nt: TGTGCCAGCAGCTTTGGCAGTGCAACTAATGAAAAACTGTTTTTT
cdr3_aa: CASSFGSATNEKLFF

j_call: TRBJ1-2
v_call: TRBV30
d_call: NA
clone_size: NA
cdr3_nt: TGTGCCTGGAGGTACGGGGAAGCCTATGGCTACACCTTC
cdr3_aa: CAWRYGEAYGYTF

j_call: TRBJ2-7
v_call: TRBV1
d_call: NA
clone_size: once
cdr3_nt: TGCACCAGCAGCCGGCTAGCGGGAGGCGTACATTACGAGCAGTACTTC
cdr3_aa: CTSSRLAGGVHYEQYF

j_call: TRBJ1-2
v_call: TRBV5-5
d_call: NA
clone_size: NA
cdr3_nt: TGTGCCAGCAGCTTCGCGGCAGGAGGATTATATGGCTACACCTTC
cdr3_aa: CASSFAAGGLYGYTF

j_call: TRBJ1-4
v_call: TRBV7-2
d_call: TRBD1
clone_size: NA
cdr3_nt: TGTGCCAGCAGCTTAGTTGGGACAGGGCAAGAAAAACTGTTTTTT
cdr3_aa: CASSLVGTGQEKLFF